This T cell receptor (beta chain) originates from a study of CD8+ T cells in alopecia areata. Punch biopsies of lesional scalp, plus peripheral blood, were taken from alopecia areata patients. Germline lookup yields CDR1 MNHEY and CDR2 SVGAGI. This CDR3 has 13 residues. V lost 5 bases to trimming and J lost 6 bases, with 13 bases between them. Reverse transcribed after extraction, RNA yielded cDNA as the sequencing template. Profiling relied on immunoSEQ multiplex PCR, and the TCRdb table lists in-frame clones only, not all of them. The data show around 7,000 clones, about 66% seen once. The sample here was skin, taken at week 0. The rearrangement links TRBV6-5 to TRBJ1-1; tentatively, D is TRBD1 (6 bases). This TCR came from a human donor with alopecia areata. The CDR3 spells CASSEGGVPEAFF. The CDR3 DNA sequence: TGTGCCAGCAGTGAAGGGGGTGTACCTGAAGCTTTCTTT.